These 18 T cell receptor beta chains share one sample of origin, sequenced in a study of shared clonotypes between healthy human individuals. The assay was immunoSEQ multiplex PCR, and TCRdb's table has in-frame clones only and misses some. The sample has around 2.5 million clones, roughly 93% seen once. The specimen sequenced was naive CD4+ T cells from PBMCs. Sample subset: CD45RA+ positively selected. The receptors stem from a young man in good health. Some clones in this sample may be carry-over from other donors' samples.

The CDR3 loop reads CASRLRGGTGELFF. The CDR3, as DNA: TGTGCCAGCCGTCTACGGGGGGGAACCGGGGAGCTGTTTTTT. The chain joins TRBV27 to TRBJ2-2, with 8 bases fitting TRBD2. This CDR3 is built from 14 residues. V trimming: 8 bases; J trimming: 5 bases; junction bases outside the gene matches: 7. Germline assignment: CDR1 MNHEY and CDR2 SMNVEV (reference sequence).

The chain joins TRBV28 to TRBJ1-5, with a possible D match to TRBD1 (5 bases). V lost 1 base and J lost 7, with 11 bases in between. The CDR3 has 14 residues. The germline gives CDR1 MDHEN, CDR2 SYDVKM. The CDR3: CASSLLPRGQPQHF. The DNA of the CDR3 is TGTGCCAGCAGTTTATTGCCCCGGGGGCAGCCCCAGCATTTT.

The chain recombines TRBV25-1 with TRBJ2-2; the D call may be TRBD1 or TRBD2 (5 bases each). CDR3 length: 17 amino acids. The germline V gene encodes CDR1 MGHDK and CDR2 SYGVNS. The V gene lost 3 bases and the J gene lost 1 base, with 15 bases spanning the gap. The CDR3 DNA reads TGTGCCAGCAGTGATCGCGGGCAGGGAAGGAACACCGGGGAGCTGTTTTTT. This encodes CASSDRGQGRNTGELFF.

The chain is built from TRBV28 and TRBJ1-1; D not certain. The CDR3 runs 12 residues. Germline CDR1 is MDHEN and CDR2 is SYDVKM. V lost 8 bases to trimming and J lost 10 bases, with 17 bases between them. CDR3 protein: CASSLRMLRAFF. CDR3 nucleotides: TGTGCCAGCTCACTCAGGATGTTAAGAGCTTTCTTT.

The chain has TRBV6-5 and TRBJ2-5; D remains ambiguous. The CDR3 has 12 amino acids. Germline assignment: CDR1 MNHEY and CDR2 SVGAGI. With 5 bases removed from V and 4 bases from J, the gap between germline ends came to 8 bases. CDR3 nucleotides: TGTGCCAGCAGTCGACGGGTAGAGACCCAGTACTTC. Amino acid sequence: CASSRRVETQYF.

J is TRBJ2-3 and V is TRBV5-1; D uncertain. The CDR3 is 12 residues long. Germline V gene sequence: CDR1 SGHRS, CDR2 YFSETQ. V lost 0 bases and J 7 bases, leaving 6 bases between the germline ends. CDR3 protein: CASSLEPNTQYF. The DNA of the CDR3 is TGCGCCAGCAGCTTGGAGCCTAATACGCAGTATTTT.

This clone was observed a handful of times. The chain uses TRBV7-2 and TRBJ1-1; 7 positions match TRBD1. V shed 5 bases, J shed 2 bases, and the junction held 8 bases outside the gene matches. Germline values: CDR1 SGHTA, CDR2 FQGNSA. The CDR3 length is 15 residues. CDR3 in amino acids: CASSQRTGANTEAFF. CDR3 DNA sequence: TGTGCCAGCAGCCAGCGGACAGGCGCAAACACTGAAGCTTTCTTT.

Comments on this clone: The identical CDR3 is also encoded by other nucleotide sequences in the sample. The J gene is TRBJ2-3, the V gene TRBV5-1; D not resolved. CDR3 length equals 14 residues. Germline CDR1 and CDR2: SGHRS and YFSETQ. The V end was cut by 0 bases, the J end by 0 bases, with 5 bases between. CDR3 DNA sequence: TGCGCCAGCAGCTTGGTTACCAGCACAGATACGCAGTATTTT. It codes for CASSLVTSTDTQYF.

The chain has TRBV6-1 and TRBJ2-7; TRBD2 matches 7 bases. Losses at the gene ends were 2 bases for V and 7 bases for J; bases not matched to a gene: 8. Germline V lookup: CDR1 MNHNS, CDR2 SASEGT. The CDR3 is made up of 14 amino acids. CDR3 nucleotide sequence: TGTGCCAGCAGTGAACAACCGACCGGGGGGGAGCAGTACTTC. Protein: CASSEQPTGGEQYF.

The CDR3: CASSLVWKNTGELFF. In nucleotides, the CDR3 is TGTGCCAGCAGCTTAGTTTGGAAGAACACCGGGGAGCTGTTTTTT. The V call is TRBV7-2, the J call TRBJ2-2; D unresolved. Trimming pared 1 base from V and 1 base from J, leaving 7 bases between. Germline V gene sequence: CDR1 SGHTA, CDR2 FQGNSA. The CDR3 is 15 amino acids.

The chain recombines TRBV19 with TRBJ2-7; 8 bases fit TRBD1. Germline CDR1 LNHDA, CDR2 SQIVND (reference sequence). V lost 5 bases, J lost 3 bases, and 6 bases stayed unmatched. The CDR3 consists of 14 residues. CDR3 coding DNA: TGTGCCAGTAGTGGACAGGGATACGACTACGAGCAGTACTTC. Residues: CASSGQGYDYEQYF.

The chain joins TRBV28 to TRBJ1-2, with D unclear. This CDR3 has 15 residues. The V and J ends lost 4 bases and 5 bases respectively, with 17 bases between them. Germline assignment: CDR1 MDHEN and CDR2 SYDVKM. The CDR3 protein is CASSSPVPPLYGYTF. In DNA, the CDR3 is TGTGCCAGCAGTTCCCCCGTCCCCCCTCTGTATGGCTACACCTTC.

The genes are TRBV6-1 and TRBJ1-2; D not certain. The ends were cut back, 2 bases at V and 7 bases at J, with 11 bases in the middle. The CDR3 length is 13 residues. The V gene's germline CDR1 is MNHNS and CDR2 SASEGT. The DNA for the CDR3 is TGTGCCAGCAGTGAATATCTGTTAGGTGGCTACACCTTC. This sequence encodes CASSEYLLGGYTF.

The chain uses TRBV6-5 and TRBJ2-7; no definite D call. V gave up 8 bases and J gave up 0 bases, with 5 bases separating them. This CDR3 region has 11 residues. The germline V gene encodes CDR1 MNHEY and CDR2 SVGAGI. CDR3 DNA: TGTGCCAGCCAAAACTCCTACGAGCAGTACTTC. Translated, it gives CASQNSYEQYF.

V and J are TRBV5-1 and TRBJ2-5; 13 bases agree with TRBD2. This CDR3 comprises 16 residues. The V gene's germline CDR1 is SGHRS and CDR2 YFSETQ. With V trimmed by 2 bases and J by 3 bases, 4 bases remained unmatched. Here the CDR3 reads CASSFLLAGGKETQYF. The DNA of the CDR3 is TGCGCCAGCAGCTTTCTACTAGCGGGGGGGAAAGAGACCCAGTACTTC.

V is TRBV7-8 and J is TRBJ2-7, with D tentatively TRBD1 (6 bases). V was clipped by 5 bases and J by 4 bases, with 27 bases between them. Germline V CDR1 and CDR2: SGHVS, FQNEAQ. The CDR3 is 18 residues long. The CDR3 loop reads CASSLRASGPGQRYEQYF. In DNA form, the CDR3 reads TGTGCCAGCAGCCTCAGGGCGAGTGGACCGGGACAACGATACGAGCAGTACTTC.

The gene calls are TRBV4-2 and TRBJ2-5; 7 nucleotides match TRBD2. The V segment lost 1 base and the J segment 1 base; nucleotides outside the gene matches: 12. Germline-derived CDR1 and CDR2 are LGHNA and YNFKEQ. The length of the CDR3 is 18 residues. The CDR3 bases are TGTGCCAGCAGCCAAGGATGGTCGGGCGGGAGTGGCCAAGAGACCCAGTACTTC. The encoded protein is CASSQGWSGGSGQETQYF.

J is TRBJ1-2 and V is TRBV30; a possible D gene is TRBD1 (6 bases). Per the germline V gene, CDR1 is GTSNPN and CDR2 is SVGIG (reference sequence). V was shortened by 7 bases and J by 5 bases, with 14 bases between the two germline ends. The CDR3 consists of 12 residues. This CDR3 reads CALTLQGYGYTF. Written as DNA, the CDR3 is TGTGCCTTAACCTTACAGGGTTATGGCTACACCTTC.